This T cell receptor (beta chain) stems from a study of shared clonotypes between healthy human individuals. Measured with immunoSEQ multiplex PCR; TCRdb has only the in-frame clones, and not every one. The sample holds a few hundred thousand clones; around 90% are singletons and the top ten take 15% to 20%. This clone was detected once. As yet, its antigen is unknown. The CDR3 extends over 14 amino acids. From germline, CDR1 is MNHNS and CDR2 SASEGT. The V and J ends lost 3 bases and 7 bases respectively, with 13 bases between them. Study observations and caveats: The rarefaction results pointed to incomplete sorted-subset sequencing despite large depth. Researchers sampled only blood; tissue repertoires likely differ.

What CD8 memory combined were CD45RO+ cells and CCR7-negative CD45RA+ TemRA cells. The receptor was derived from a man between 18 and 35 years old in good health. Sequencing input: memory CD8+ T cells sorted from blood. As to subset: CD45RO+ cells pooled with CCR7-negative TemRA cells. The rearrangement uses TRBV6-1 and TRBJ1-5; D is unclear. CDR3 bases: TGTGCCAGCAGTGATTTAGTGTGGTGGCAGCCCCAGCATTTT. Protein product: CASSDLVWWQPQHF.